Below, one T cell receptor (beta chain) is given with its context. Its antigen is not yet known. Per-nucleotide qualities are absent, and no much larger clonotype sits a single base away. Taken with the paper, the label for time point translates to: before anti-PD-1 therapy. For bulk TCRbeta sequencing, genomic DNA was extracted from tumor biopsies or peripheral blood, and input amounts ranged from roughly 600 ng to 6,500 ng. Every patient had histologically proven advanced or metastatic basal or squamous cell carcinoma and was a poor candidate for surgical resection. The basal cell carcinoma cohort comprised roughly twelve patients, of whom seven to nine had bulk tumor TCR sequencing. This record belongs to a study of T cells in tumors after PD-1 blockade (dated by TCRdb to the late 2010s). Regarding the complete study: Prior checkpoint blockade, systemic immunosuppressant use, and recent radiotherapy or other anti-cancer therapy within 4 weeks were grounds for patient exclusion. Patients were treated with either pembrolizumab 200 mg every 3 weeks or cemiplimab 350 mg every 2 weeks. A subset of patients also received ongoing daily vismodegib 150 mg during anti-PD-1 treatment. Peripheral blood samples averaged 113,528 TCR templates (range roughly 21,000-270,000) and 35,000 to 45,000 unique clonotypes. The study performed paired single-cell RNA and TCR sequencing on site-matched tumors from BCC or SCC patients before and after anti-PD-1 therapy. To compare clonotypes in blood and tumor, bulk TCR sequencing was done on under 11 peripheral blood samples taken from roughly 5 patients. RECIST version 1.1 was used to assess clinical response. Results and caveats for the whole study, not just this receptor: Around 37% of tumor TCR clonotypes were detected in blood, and some novel exhausted tumor clones were observed in pre-treatment blood, which was taken as suggesting peripheral recruitment. The source of novel T cell clones was not identified, and lymphoid organs or rare unexpanded clones within the tumor or the tumor periphery could be included among the possible sources.

Deep TCRbeta sequencing was performed with the immunoSEQ platform. The study's processing was this. For further analysis, only productive rearrangements were exported out of the immunoSEQ Analyzer. T cell phenotypes were assigned to bulk TCRbeta clonotypes by matching the clonotypes to single-cell RNA+TCR-seq clones that had the same TCRbeta sequence. Clone enrichment in tumor was computed as tumor frequency divided by PBMC frequency from bulk TCR sequencing. TCRs were sorted with GLIPH into specificity groups, meaning clusters of distinct TCRs that share CDR3 motifs and likely recognize common antigens. What TCRdb holds here is the immuneACCESS table cut down to in-frame rearrangements. Part of the clones is not present; checked against another copy, under half of the missing clones reflect an unresolved V gene, and the others are unexplained. V and J calls and clone size are copied from that table; D and trimming were computed from the DNA. For this sample the table gives 20,000 to 25,000 clones, of which about three quarters were detected only once. The ten largest clones add up to 20% to 30% of the sample.

The receptor was isolated from a human donor with basal cell carcinoma. This specimen consisted of PBMCs, obtained before anti-PD-1 treatment.

The DNA reads as follows: TGTGCCAGCAGTGAATCCTTTAGCTCCTACAATGAGCAGTTCTTC. Translated, this gives CASSESFSSYNEQFF. The rearrangement combines TRBV2 with TRBJ2-1; the D gene assignment is ambiguous. The V and J ends are trimmed by 2 bases and 0 bases, leaving 8 bases between them. The CDR3 measures 15 amino acids from cysteine to phenylalanine. The entry retains the CDR3 DNA only, 45 bases that are in frame from base 1. The germline V gene yields SNHLY for CDR1 and FYNNEI for CDR2. With all but the CDR3 taken from the reference TRBV2 and TRBJ2-1 genes, the full variable domain is: EPEVTQTPSHQVTQMGQEVILRCVPISNHLYFYWYRQILGQKVEFLVSFYNNEISEKSEIFDDQFSVERPDGSNFTLKIRSTKLEDSAMYFCASSESFSSYNEQFFGPGTRLTVL.